Sequencing of this T cell receptor (beta chain) was carried out in a study of beta chain features in type 1 diabetes. Germline CDR1 and CDR2: SGHDT and YYEEEE. After removal of 4 bases from V and 7 bases from J, the junction contained 13 bases not matched to a gene. This CDR3 is built from 16 residues. As every portion of the isolated RNA was reverse transcribed, the sequencing read expressed TCRB transcripts. TCRdb's copy holds only in-frame clones and misses some; the assay was immunoSEQ multiplex PCR. Of 450,000 or so clones in the sample, more than 9.5% were seen once. This chain connects TRBV5-6 to TRBJ2-4; TRBD1 matches 8 bases. The sequenced sample was naive CD4+ T cells from blood. The clonotype comes from a woman aged 18-29 years in good health. The CDR3, as DNA: TGTGCCAGCAGCCTGCCAGCTCGTACAGGGGGGAACATTCAGTACTTC. Its translation is CASSLPARTGGNIQYF.